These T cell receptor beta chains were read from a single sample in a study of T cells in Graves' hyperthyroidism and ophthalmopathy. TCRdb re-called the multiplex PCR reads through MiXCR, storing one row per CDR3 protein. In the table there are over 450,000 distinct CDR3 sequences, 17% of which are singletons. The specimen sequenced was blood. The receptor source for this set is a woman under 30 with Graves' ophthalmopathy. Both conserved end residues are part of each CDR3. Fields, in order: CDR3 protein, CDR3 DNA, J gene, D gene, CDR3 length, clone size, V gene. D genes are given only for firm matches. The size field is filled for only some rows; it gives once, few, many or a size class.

CDR3aa: CASLPTQGNNEQFF
CDR3nt: TGTGCCAGCCTTCCGACACAGGGGAACAATGAGCAGTTCTTC
j_gene: TRBJ2-1
d_gene: TRBD1
len: 14
abundance: many
v_gene: TRBV7-2

CDR3aa: CASSPLENTEAFF
CDR3nt: TGTGCCAGCAGCCCCCTGGAGAACACTGAAGCTTTCTTT
j_gene: TRBJ1-1
d_gene: -
len: 13
abundance: many
v_gene: TRBV7-6

CDR3aa: CASSTQGAALNQPQHF
CDR3nt: TGTGCCAGTAGTACCCAGGGGGCCGCGTTAAACCAGCCCCAGCATTTT
j_gene: TRBJ1-5
d_gene: TRBD1
len: 16
abundance: few
v_gene: TRBV19

CDR3aa: CASSSPPGQPQHF
CDR3nt: TGTGCCAGCAGTTCCCCGCCGGGCCAGCCCCAGCATTTT
j_gene: TRBJ1-5
d_gene: -
len: 13
abundance: many
v_gene: TRBV12-3/TRBV12-4

CDR3aa: CASSQGSGTGEHEQYF
CDR3nt: TGTGCCAGCAGCCAAGGCTCCGGGACAGGTGAGCACGAGCAGTACTTC
j_gene: TRBJ2-7
d_gene: TRBD1
len: 16
abundance: -
v_gene: TRBV4-2

CDR3aa: CSARYSGRAYEQYF
CDR3nt: TGCAGTGCTAGATATAGCGGGAGGGCCTACGAGCAGTACTTC
j_gene: TRBJ2-7
d_gene: TRBD2
len: 14
abundance: many
v_gene: TRBV20-1

CDR3aa: CASTPIPGTGMSADTQYF
CDR3nt: TGTGCCAGCACCCCCATCCCCGGGACAGGGATGAGCGCAGATACGCAGTATTTT
j_gene: TRBJ2-3
d_gene: TRBD1
len: 18
abundance: -
v_gene: TRBV9

CDR3aa: CASSLSFTDTQYF
CDR3nt: TGTGCCAGCAGCTTAAGTTTTACGGATACGCAGTATTTT
j_gene: TRBJ2-3
d_gene: -
len: 13
abundance: many
v_gene: TRBV7-9

CDR3aa: CASSPRTDYNSPLHF
CDR3nt: TGTGCCAGCAGTCCAAGGACAGACTATAATTCACCCCTCCACTTT
j_gene: TRBJ1-6
d_gene: -
len: 15
abundance: few
v_gene: TRBV28

CDR3aa: CASSQESRTQYF
CDR3nt: TGCGCCAGCAGCCAAGAATCACGGACGCAGTATTTT
j_gene: TRBJ2-3
d_gene: -
len: 12
abundance: -
v_gene: TRBV4-1

CDR3aa: CASSHQGARQPQHF
CDR3nt: TGTGCCAGTAGCCATCAGGGGGCCCGCCAGCCCCAGCATTTT
j_gene: TRBJ1-5
d_gene: TRBD1
len: 14
abundance: few
v_gene: TRBV19

CDR3aa: CASSLGLGDGAFF
CDR3nt: TGTGCCAGCAGCTTAGGGTTGGGCGACGGAGCTTTCTTT
j_gene: TRBJ1-1
d_gene: -
len: 13
abundance: many
v_gene: TRBV11-1

CDR3aa: CATSRDGESNEQFF
CDR3nt: TGTGCCACCAGCAGAGATGGGGAGAGCAATGAGCAGTTCTTC
j_gene: TRBJ2-1
d_gene: -
len: 14
abundance: few
v_gene: TRBV15

CDR3aa: CASSQDRRAGDLRSYNEQFF
CDR3nt: TGTGCCAGCAGCCAAGATCGAAGGGCAGGGGACCTTCGCTCCTACAATGAGCAGTTCTTC
j_gene: TRBJ2-1
d_gene: -
len: 20
abundance: few
v_gene: TRBV4-2

CDR3aa: CASSPLTGVLYNEQFF
CDR3nt: TGTGCCAGCTCACCATTGACAGGGGTCCTCTACAATGAGCAGTTCTTC
j_gene: TRBJ2-1
d_gene: TRBD1
len: 16
abundance: many
v_gene: TRBV18

CDR3aa: CASSDHGEAAEAFF
CDR3nt: TGTGCCAGCAGTGACCATGGGGAAGCAGCTGAAGCTTTCTTT
j_gene: TRBJ1-1
d_gene: -
len: 14
abundance: many
v_gene: TRBV6-4

CDR3aa: CASSPEGTYNSPLHF
CDR3nt: TGTGCCAGCAGCCCGGAGGGTACTTATAATTCACCCCTCCACTTT
j_gene: TRBJ1-6
d_gene: -
len: 15
abundance: many
v_gene: TRBV7-9

CDR3aa: CASKGADQPQHF
CDR3nt: TGTGCCAGCAAAGGGGCTGATCAGCCCCAGCATTTT
j_gene: TRBJ1-5
d_gene: -
len: 12
abundance: few
v_gene: TRBV6-1

CDR3aa: CASSYSTVNTEAFF
CDR3nt: TGTGCCAGCAGTTACTCGACGGTGAACACTGAAGCTTTCTTT
j_gene: TRBJ1-1
d_gene: -
len: 14
abundance: -
v_gene: TRBV6-2/TRBV6-3

CDR3aa: CASSLGYGQGRYEQYF
CDR3nt: TGCGCCAGCAGCTTGGGATATGGACAGGGGAGATACGAGCAGTACTTC
j_gene: TRBJ2-7
d_gene: TRBD1
len: 16
abundance: many
v_gene: TRBV5-1

CDR3aa: CASSQETFGGKGTDTQYF
CDR3nt: TGCGCCAGCAGCCAAGAAACCTTCGGAGGTAAAGGCACAGATACGCAGTATTTT
j_gene: TRBJ2-3
d_gene: -
len: 18
abundance: few
v_gene: TRBV4-3